This T cell receptor beta chain was observed in a study of T cell changes during pregnancy in multiple sclerosis. The germline CDR1 and CDR2 sequences are SGHVS and FQNEAQ. The V segment lost 6 bases and the J segment 4 bases; nucleotides outside the gene matches: 9. CDR3 length: 15 residues. Assay used: immunoSEQ multiplex PCR; TCRdb lists only in-frame clones, some missing. The data contain 65,000 to 90,000 clones, 85% to 95% of them singletons. The rearrangement joins TRBV7-8 to TRBJ2-7; TRBD1 matches 10 bases. This TCR was sampled from a female donor with multiple sclerosis, enrolled in a pregnancy study. The specimen comprised peripheral blood, sampled before pregnancy. The CDR3 is CASSRRDRGYYEQYF. The CDR3 nucleotides are TGTGCCAGCAGTCGTCGGGACAGGGGATATTACGAGCAGTACTTC.